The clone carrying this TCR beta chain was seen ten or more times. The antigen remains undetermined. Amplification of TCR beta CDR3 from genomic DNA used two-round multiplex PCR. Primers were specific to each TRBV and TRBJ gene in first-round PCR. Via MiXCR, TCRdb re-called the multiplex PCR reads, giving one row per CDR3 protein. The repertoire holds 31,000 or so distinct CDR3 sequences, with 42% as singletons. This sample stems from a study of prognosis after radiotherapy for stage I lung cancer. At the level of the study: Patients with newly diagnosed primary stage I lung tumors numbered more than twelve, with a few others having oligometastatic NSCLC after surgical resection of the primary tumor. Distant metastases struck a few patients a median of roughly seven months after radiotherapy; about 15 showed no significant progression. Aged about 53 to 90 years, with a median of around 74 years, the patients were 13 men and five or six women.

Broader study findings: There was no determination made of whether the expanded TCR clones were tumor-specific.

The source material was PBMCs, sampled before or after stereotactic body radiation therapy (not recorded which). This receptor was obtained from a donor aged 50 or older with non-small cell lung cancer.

In DNA form, the CDR3 reads TGCAGTGCTAGCGGGGGGGCCTTCTACAATGAGCAGTTCTTC. Translating it yields CSASGGAFYNEQFF. This chain joins TRBV20-1 and TRBJ2-1; 8 bases align to TRBD2. Trimming cost V 3 bases and J 3 bases; bases outside gene matches: 4. CDR1 is DFQATT, CDR2 SNEGSKA, per germline (reference sequence). This CDR3 has 14 amino acids.